These 10 T cell receptor beta chains share one sample of origin, sequenced in a study of PD-1 blockade in classical Hodgkin lymphoma. The time point: cycle 4 day 1 (C4D1), after less than 7 weeks of nivolumab. Relapse after autologous stem cell transplantation occurred in every patient, and brentuximab vedotin exposure varied. Magnetic negative selection purified CD4+ T cells from thawed PBMCs. The table came from immunoSEQ multiplex PCR; TCRdb's copy has only in-frame clones and leaves some out. The repertoire holds 8,500 to 13,000 clones, with around 76% as singletons. The sequenced sample was CD4+ T cells from blood, obtained before the fourth cycle of nivolumab. The receptors were sampled from a human donor with classical Hodgkin lymphoma.

The chain links TRBV2 to TRBJ1-1; 9 bases are shared with TRBD1. CDR1 is SNHLY, CDR2 FYNNEI, per germline. Trimming took 10 bases from V and 1 from J; bases not matched to a gene: 10. The CDR3 is 15 amino acids. The CDR3 protein is CANLLWTGENTEAFF. Written as DNA, the CDR3 is TGTGCCAACCTACTATGGACAGGGGAGAACACTGAAGCTTTCTTT.

This CDR3 is CASSLAGTDEQYF. CDR3 in DNA: TGTGCCAGCAGCTTAGCCGGGACAGACGAGCAGTACTTC. J is TRBJ2-7 and V is TRBV7-9; 7 bases agree with TRBD1. Germline CDR1 is SEHNR and CDR2 is FQNEAQ (reference sequence). The CDR3 loop spans 13 amino acids. The trim removed 0 bases at V and 5 bases at J, leaving 1 base unmatched.

The gene calls are TRBV30 and TRBJ1-1; weak D call: TRBD1 (5 bases). Germline values: CDR1 GTSNPN, CDR2 SVGIG (reference sequence). Trimming left V 4 bases short and J 0 bases short, with 18 bases between. The CDR3 is made up of 16 amino acids. The CDR3 sequence: CAWKRGAAFMNTEAFF. The CDR3 DNA follows: TGTGCCTGGAAACGAGGGGCAGCTTTTATGAACACTGAAGCTTTCTTT.

The rearrangement joins TRBV6-5 to TRBJ2-7; no clear D gene. This CDR3 has 14 amino acids. Per the germline V gene, CDR1 is MNHEY and CDR2 is SVGAGI. V gave up 2 bases and J gave up 0 bases, with 8 bases separating them. CDR3 DNA sequence: TGTGCCAGCAGTTACAACTGGTTCTCCTACGAGCAGTACTTC. It codes for CASSYNWFSYEQYF.

The J gene is TRBJ2-7, the V gene TRBV30; possible D gene TRBD1, 6 bases. The V gene lost 4 bases and the J gene lost 1 base, with 14 bases spanning the gap. Germline lookup yields CDR1 GTSNPN and CDR2 SVGIG (reference sequence). This CDR3 has 14 amino acids. DNA of the CDR3: TGTGCCTGGAAATTAGGACAGCCATCCTACGAGCAGTACTTC. Protein sequence: CAWKLGQPSYEQYF. The whole variable domain, filled in from reference TRBV30 and TRBJ2-7, reads SQTIHQWPATLVQPVGSPLSLECTVEGTSNPNLYWYRQAAGRGLQLLFYSVGIGQISSEVPQNLSASRPQDRQFILSSKKLLLSDSGFYLCAWKLGQPSYEQYFGPGTRLTVT.

This chain joins TRBV9 and TRBJ2-4; D unclear. This CDR3 is built from 16 residues. Germline CDR1 is SGDLS and CDR2 is YYNGEE. The V gene lost 3 bases and the J gene lost 0 bases, with 13 bases spanning the gap. CDR3 loop: CASSADRDLAKNIQYF. CDR3 sequence (DNA): TGTGCCAGCAGCGCCGACCGTGATCTAGCCAAAAACATTCAGTACTTC.

The gene calls are TRBV6-5 and TRBJ2-1, with TRBD2 matching 10 bases. The CDR3 totals 15 residues. Germline CDR1 reads MNHEY; CDR2 reads SVGAGI. Trimming cost V 2 bases and J 10 bases; bases outside gene matches: 8. The chain's CDR3 is CASSYAAGGPGEQFF. The CDR3 nucleotides are TGTGCCAGCAGTTACGCAGCGGGAGGGCCAGGGGAGCAGTTCTTC.

This rearrangement joins TRBV30 to TRBJ1-1; maybe TRBD1 (5 bases). V was trimmed by 5 bases and J by 1 base, leaving 11 bases between them. There are 13 residues in the CDR3. The V gene's germline CDR1 is GTSNPN and CDR2 SVGIG (reference sequence). CDR3 region: CAWAMGQNTEAFF. The CDR3 region has the DNA TGTGCCTGGGCGATGGGGCAGAACACTGAAGCTTTCTTT.

The CDR3 DNA follows: TGTGCCAGTAGTATAGCGGCAGTCCCAGGGGCTGAAGCTTTCTTT. This encodes CASSIAAVPGAEAFF. The gene calls are TRBV19 and TRBJ1-1, with D possibly being TRBD1 (6 bases). Per the germline V gene, CDR1 is LNHDA and CDR2 is SQIVND (reference sequence). Deletions cut 1 base from V and 6 bases from J, with 15 bases between. The CDR3 sequence is 15 residues long.

This clone occurred a few times. The genes are TRBV11-1 and TRBJ1-1, with TRBD1 as a possible D gene (6 bases). The CDR3 consists of 13 residues. The germline CDR1 and CDR2 sequences are SGHAT and FQDESV (reference sequence). Trimming removed 5 bases from V and 5 bases from J, with 12 bases in between. CDR3 residues: CASSLYRETEAFF. The CDR3 DNA follows: TGTGCCAGCAGCCTATACAGGGAAACTGAAGCTTTCTTT.